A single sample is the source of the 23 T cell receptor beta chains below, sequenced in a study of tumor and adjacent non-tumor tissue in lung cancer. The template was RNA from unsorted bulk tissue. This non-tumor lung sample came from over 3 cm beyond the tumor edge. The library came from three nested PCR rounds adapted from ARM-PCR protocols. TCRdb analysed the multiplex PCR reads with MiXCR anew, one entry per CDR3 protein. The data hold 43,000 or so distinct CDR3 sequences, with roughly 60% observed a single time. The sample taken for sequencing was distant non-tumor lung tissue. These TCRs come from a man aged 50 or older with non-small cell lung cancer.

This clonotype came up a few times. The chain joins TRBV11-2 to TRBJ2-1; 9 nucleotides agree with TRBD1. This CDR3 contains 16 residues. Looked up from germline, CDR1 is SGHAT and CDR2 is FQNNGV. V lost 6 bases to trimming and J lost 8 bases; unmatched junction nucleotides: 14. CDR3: CASRPPPGGQGYEQFF. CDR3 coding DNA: TGTGCCAGCAGACCCCCCCCGGGGGGACAGGGTTATGAGCAGTTCTTC. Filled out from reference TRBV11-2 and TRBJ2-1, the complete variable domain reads EAGVAQSPRYKIIEKRQSVAFWCNPISGHATLYWYQQILGQGPKLLIQFQNNGVVDDSQLPKDRFSAERLKGVDSTLKIQPAKLEDSAVYLCASRPPPGGQGYEQFFGPGTRLTVL.

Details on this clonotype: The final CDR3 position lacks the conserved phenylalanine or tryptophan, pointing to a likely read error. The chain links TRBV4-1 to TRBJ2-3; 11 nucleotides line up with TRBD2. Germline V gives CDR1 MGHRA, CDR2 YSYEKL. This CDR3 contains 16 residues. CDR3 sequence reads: CASSRGTSGYSDTQYY. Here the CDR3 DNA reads TGCGCTAGCAGCCGAGGGACTAGCGGTTACTCAGATACGCAGTATTAT.

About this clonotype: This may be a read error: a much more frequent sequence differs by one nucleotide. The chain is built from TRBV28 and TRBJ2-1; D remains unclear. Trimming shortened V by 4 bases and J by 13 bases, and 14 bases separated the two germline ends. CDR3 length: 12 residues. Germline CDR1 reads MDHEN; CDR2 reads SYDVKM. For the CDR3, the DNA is TGTGCCAGCAGTTCCCGACGGGTGGGCCAGTTCTTC. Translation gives CASSSRRVGQFF.

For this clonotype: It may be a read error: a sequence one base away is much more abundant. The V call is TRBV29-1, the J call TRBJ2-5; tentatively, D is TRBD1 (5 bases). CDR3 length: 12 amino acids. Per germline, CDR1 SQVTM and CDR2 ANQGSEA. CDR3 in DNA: TGCGGCGTTGGAAGGACATGGGAGACCCAGTACTTC. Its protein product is CGVGRTWETQYF.

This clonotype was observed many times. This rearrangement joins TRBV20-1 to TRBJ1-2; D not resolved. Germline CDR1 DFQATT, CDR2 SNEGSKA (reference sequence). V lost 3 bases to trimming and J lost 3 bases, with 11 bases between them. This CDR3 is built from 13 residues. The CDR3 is CSASRVSHYGYTF. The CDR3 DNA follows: TGCAGTGCTAGTAGGGTCTCTCACTATGGCTACACCTTC.

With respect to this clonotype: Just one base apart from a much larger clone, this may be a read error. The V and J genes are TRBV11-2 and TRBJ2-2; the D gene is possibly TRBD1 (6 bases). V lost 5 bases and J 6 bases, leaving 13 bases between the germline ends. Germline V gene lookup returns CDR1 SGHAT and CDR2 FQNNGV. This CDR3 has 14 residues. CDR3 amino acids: CASSANRAAGELFF. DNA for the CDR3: TGTGCCAGCAGCGCAAACAGGGCTGCCGGGGAGCTGTTTTTT.

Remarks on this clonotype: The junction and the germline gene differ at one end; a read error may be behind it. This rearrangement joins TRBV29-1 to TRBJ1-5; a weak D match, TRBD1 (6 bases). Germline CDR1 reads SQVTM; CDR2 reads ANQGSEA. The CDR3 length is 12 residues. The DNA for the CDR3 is TGCAGCGTTGAGGAACAGGGTCAGTCCCAGCATTTT. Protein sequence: CSVEEQGQSQHF.

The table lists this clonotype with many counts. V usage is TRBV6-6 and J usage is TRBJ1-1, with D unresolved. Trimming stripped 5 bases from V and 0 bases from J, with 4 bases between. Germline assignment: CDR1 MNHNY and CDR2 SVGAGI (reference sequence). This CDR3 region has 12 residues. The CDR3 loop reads CASSKMNTEAFF. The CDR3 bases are TGTGCCAGCAGTAAGATGAACACTGAAGCTTTCTTT.

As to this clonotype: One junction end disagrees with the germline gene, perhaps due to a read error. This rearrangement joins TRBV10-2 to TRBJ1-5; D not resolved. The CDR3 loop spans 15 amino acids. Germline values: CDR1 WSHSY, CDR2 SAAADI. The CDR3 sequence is CASSESILSNQPQHF. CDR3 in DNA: TGCGCCAGCAGTGAGTCGATTCTTAGTAATCAGCCCCAACATTTT.

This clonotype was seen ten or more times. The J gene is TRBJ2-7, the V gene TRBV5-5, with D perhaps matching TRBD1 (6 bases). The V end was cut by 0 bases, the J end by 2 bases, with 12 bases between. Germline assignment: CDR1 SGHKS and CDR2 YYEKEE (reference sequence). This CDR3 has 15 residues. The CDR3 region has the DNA TGTGCCAGCAGCTTGGAAGGGGGAACCACCTACGAGCAGTACTTC. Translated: CASSLEGGTTYEQYF.

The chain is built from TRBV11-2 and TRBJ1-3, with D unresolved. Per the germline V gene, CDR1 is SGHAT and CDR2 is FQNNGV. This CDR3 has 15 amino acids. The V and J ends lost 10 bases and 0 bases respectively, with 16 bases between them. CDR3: CANSSGWFSGNTIYF. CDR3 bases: TGTGCCAACAGTTCCGGGTGGTTCTCTGGAAACACCATATATTTT.

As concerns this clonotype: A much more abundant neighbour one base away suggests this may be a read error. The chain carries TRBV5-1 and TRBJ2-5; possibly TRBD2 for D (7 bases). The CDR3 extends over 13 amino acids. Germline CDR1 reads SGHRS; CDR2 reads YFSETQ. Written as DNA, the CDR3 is TGCACCAGCAGCTTGGGGGGGCCAGAGACCCAGTACTTC. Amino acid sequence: CTSSLGGPETQYF.

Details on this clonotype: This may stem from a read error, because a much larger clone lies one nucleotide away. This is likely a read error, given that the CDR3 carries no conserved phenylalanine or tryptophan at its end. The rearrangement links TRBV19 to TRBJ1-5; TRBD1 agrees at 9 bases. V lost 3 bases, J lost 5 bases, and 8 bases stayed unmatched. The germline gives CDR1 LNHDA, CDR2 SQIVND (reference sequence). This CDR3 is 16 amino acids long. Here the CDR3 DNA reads TGTGCCAGTAGTATTGGCATGCGGGACAGGGATCAGCCCCAGCATATT. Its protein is CASSIGMRDRDQPQHI.

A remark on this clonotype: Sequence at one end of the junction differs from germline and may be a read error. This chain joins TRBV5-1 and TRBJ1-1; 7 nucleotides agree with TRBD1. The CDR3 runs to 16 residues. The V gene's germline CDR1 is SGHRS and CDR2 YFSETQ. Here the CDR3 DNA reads TGCGCCACCAGCTTGGCCGACCAAGGGGGCCGGACTGAAGCTTTCTTT. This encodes CATSLADQGGRTEAFF. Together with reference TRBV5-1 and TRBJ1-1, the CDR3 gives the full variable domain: KAGVTQTPRYLIKTRGQQVTLSCSPISGHRSVSWYQQTPGQGLQFLFEYFSETQRNKGNFPGRFSGRQFSNSRSEMNVSTLELGDSALYLCATSLADQGGRTEAFFGQGTRLTVV.

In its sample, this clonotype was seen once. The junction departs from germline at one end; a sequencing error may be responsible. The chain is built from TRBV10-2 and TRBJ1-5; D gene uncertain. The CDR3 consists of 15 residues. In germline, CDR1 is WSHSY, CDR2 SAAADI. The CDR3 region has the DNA TGCGCCAGCAGTGAGTCGTCTCTTAGTAATCATCCCCAGCATTTT. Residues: CASSESSLSNHPQHF.

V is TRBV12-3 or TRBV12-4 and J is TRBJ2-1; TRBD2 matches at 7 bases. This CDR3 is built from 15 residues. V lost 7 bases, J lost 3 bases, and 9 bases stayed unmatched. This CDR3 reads CASTTRAGDYNEQFF. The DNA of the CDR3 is TGTGCCAGCACTACTAGGGCGGGGGACTACAATGAGCAGTTCTTC.

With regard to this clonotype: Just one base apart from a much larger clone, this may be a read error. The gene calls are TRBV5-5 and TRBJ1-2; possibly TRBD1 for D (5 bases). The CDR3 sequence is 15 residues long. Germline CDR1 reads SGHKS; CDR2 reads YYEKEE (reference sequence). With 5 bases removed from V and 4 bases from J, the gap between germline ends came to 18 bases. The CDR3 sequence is CASSSSRGLSYGYTF. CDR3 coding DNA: TGTGCCAGCAGTAGTTCACGGGGCTTGAGCTATGGCTACACCTTC.

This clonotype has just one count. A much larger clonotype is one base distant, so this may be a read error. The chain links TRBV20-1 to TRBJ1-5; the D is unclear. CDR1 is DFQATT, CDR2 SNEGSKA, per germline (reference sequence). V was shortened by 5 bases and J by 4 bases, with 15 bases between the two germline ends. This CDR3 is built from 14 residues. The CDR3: CSAYTRGFNQPQHF. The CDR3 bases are TGCAGTGCTTACACACGGGGATTTAATCAGCCCCAGCATTTT.

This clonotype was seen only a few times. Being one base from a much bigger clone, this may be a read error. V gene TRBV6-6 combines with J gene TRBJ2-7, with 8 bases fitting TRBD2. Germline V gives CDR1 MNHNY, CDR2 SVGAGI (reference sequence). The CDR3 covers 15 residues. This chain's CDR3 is CASSYGGLDSYEQCF. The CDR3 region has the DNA TGTGCCAGCAGTTACGGGGGACTAGATTCCTACGAGCAGTGCTTC.

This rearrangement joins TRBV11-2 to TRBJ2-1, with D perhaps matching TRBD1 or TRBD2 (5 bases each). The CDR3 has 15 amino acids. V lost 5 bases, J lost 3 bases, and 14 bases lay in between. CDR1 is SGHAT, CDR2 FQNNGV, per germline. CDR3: CASSTGARFYNEQFF. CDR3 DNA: TGTGCCAGCAGCACCGGGGCCCGCTTCTACAATGAGCAGTTCTTC. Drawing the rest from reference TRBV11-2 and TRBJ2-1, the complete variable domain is EAGVAQSPRYKIIEKRQSVAFWCNPISGHATLYWYQQILGQGPKLLIQFQNNGVVDDSQLPKDRFSAERLKGVDSTLKIQPAKLEDSAVYLCASSTGARFYNEQFFGPGTRLTVL.

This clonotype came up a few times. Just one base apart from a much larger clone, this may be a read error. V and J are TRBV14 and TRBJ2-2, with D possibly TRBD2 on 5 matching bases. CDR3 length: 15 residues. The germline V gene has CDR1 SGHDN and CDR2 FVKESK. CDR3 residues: CARSPQAGPTGELFF. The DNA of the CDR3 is TGTGCCAGGAGCCCCCAGGCGGGCCCCACCGGGGAGCTGTTTTTT.

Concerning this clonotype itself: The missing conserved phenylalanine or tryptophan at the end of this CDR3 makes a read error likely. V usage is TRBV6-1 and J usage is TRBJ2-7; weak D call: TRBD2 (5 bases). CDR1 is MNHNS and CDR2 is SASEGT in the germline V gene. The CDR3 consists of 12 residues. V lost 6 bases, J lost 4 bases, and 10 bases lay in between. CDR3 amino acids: CASSPGGYEQYS. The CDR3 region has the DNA TGTGCCAGCAGCCCCGGCGGGTACGAGCAGTACTCC.

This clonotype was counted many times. DNA of the CDR3: TGCAGCGTTGAAGATCCCAGGGACTATGAGCAGTTCTTC. As protein: CSVEDPRDYEQFF. The J gene is TRBJ2-1, the V gene TRBV29-1, with D tentatively TRBD2 (6 bases). Trimming cost V 0 bases and J 8 bases, with 11 bases left between them. Germline V gives CDR1 SQVTM, CDR2 ANQGSEA. The CDR3 spans 13 residues.